This is a list of T cell receptor beta chains from one sample in a study of T cell repertoires in cytomegalovirus infection. TCRdb re-derived calls from the reads in MiXCR, one entry per CDR3 protein. The sample carries a few hundred thousand distinct CDR3 sequences, approximately 22% recorded once. These receptors lack a known antigen. The input for sequencing was cultured PBMCs, taken from culture after CMV antigen stimulation. Receptor source: a human donor in good health (CMV status not recorded). Some clones in this sample may be carry-over from other donors' samples. Both conserved end residues are part of each CDR3. D genes are given only for firm matches. The size of a clone is reported for some rows only, either as once, few or many, or as a class for expanded clones.

>.|TRBJ1-1|.|14|TRBV11-2
CASSLWGSGTEASF
.
>TRBD2|TRBJ2-2|many|19|TRBV9
CASSSTTSGYTFKAGELFF
TGTGCCAGCAGCTCCACGACTAGCGGCTATACATTTAAGGCCGGGGAGCTGTTTTTT
>.|TRBJ2-2|many|14|TRBV27
CASNFSPNTGELFF
TGTGCCAGCAACTTTAGTCCGAACACCGGGGAGCTGTTTTTT
>.|TRBJ2-1|.|16|TRBV3-1
CASSRPLVGHENEQFF
TGTGCCAGCAGCCGCCCCCTCGTAGGACATGAGAATGAGCAGTTCTTC
>TRBD1|TRBJ1-1|.|15|TRBV11-1
CASSWGQTMNTEAFF
TGTGCCAGCAGCTGGGGACAGACTATGAACACTGAAGCTTTCTTT
>.|TRBJ2-3|few|18|TRBV4-3
CASSQGARAGGAKDTQYF
TGCGCCAGCAGCCAAGGGGCCAGGGCAGGCGGCGCGAAAGATACGCAGTATTTT
>.|TRBJ2-7|few|13|TRBV10-2
CASSEVGVYEQYF
TGCGCCAGCAGTGAGGTAGGGGTCTACGAGCAGTACTTC
>TRBD1|TRBJ2-5|few|14|TRBV5-5
CASSRTGASETQYF
TGTGCCAGCAGCCGGACAGGGGCCAGTGAGACCCAGTACTTC
>.|TRBJ1-6|.|14|TRBV10-3
CAISELGANSPLHF
TGTGCCATCAGTGAGTTGGGGGCAAATTCACCCCTCCACTTT
>TRBD2|TRBJ2-1|.|15|TRBV4-1
CASSQGAGGANEKFF
TGCGCCAGCAGCCAAGGAGCGGGAGGAGCCAATGAGAAGTTCTTC
>TRBD2|TRBJ2-7|few|14|TRBV9
CASSVGTSSHEQYF
TGTGCCAGCAGCGTAGGGACTAGCAGTCACGAGCAGTACTTC
>.|TRBJ1-3|.|17|TRBV20-1
CSARIRFGLAHGNTIYF
TGCAGTGCTAGAATCCGATTCGGCCTAGCGCACGGAAACACCATATATTTT
>TRBD1|TRBJ1-1|few|19|TRBV4-2
CASSQDPRDRGWSITEAFF
TGTGCCAGCAGCCAAGACCCCCGGGACAGGGGGTGGTCTATCACTGAAGCTTTCTTT
>TRBD1|TRBJ1-2|.|11|TRBV29-1
CSTRTGKGYTF
TGCAGCACTCGGACAGGAAAGGGCTACACCTTC
>TRBD1|TRBJ2-1|.|12|TRBV4-1
CASSQVRDRQFF
TGCGCCAGCAGCCAAGTCCGGGACAGGCAGTTCTTC
>TRBD2|TRBJ2-3|few|18|TRBV6-5
CASSYFWTSGSMTDTQYF
TGTGCCAGCAGTTACTTCTGGACTAGCGGATCGATGACAGATACGCAGTATTTT
>TRBD2|TRBJ2-2|.|16|TRBV24-1
CATSDVAGGGTGELFF
TGTGCCACCAGTGATGTAGCGGGAGGTGGAACCGGGGAGCTGTTTTTT
>.|TRBJ1-3|few|12|TRBV20-1
CSASSSGNTIYF
TGCAGTGCTAGTAGTTCTGGAAACACCATATATTTT
>.|TRBJ2-5|many|18|TRBV7-8
CASSLKTSGALSLETQYF
TGTGCCAGCAGCTTAAAGACCTCCGGGGCCCTAAGCTTAGAGACCCAGTACTTC
>TRBD2|TRBJ2-1|few|18|TRBV5-1
CASSLRGSGSISYNEQFF
TGCGCCAGCAGCTTGAGGGGTAGCGGGAGCATCTCCTACAATGAGCAGTTCTTC
>.|TRBJ2-5|.|10|TRBV20-1
CSAAQETQYF
TGCAGTGCTGCCCAAGAGACCCAGTACTTC
>.|TRBJ1-5|.|17|TRBV5-6
CASSLGRNRNSNQPQHF
TGTGCCAGCAGCTTGGGGCGGAACAGGAATAGCAATCAGCCCCAGCATTTT
>.|TRBJ1-5|many|13|TRBV7-8
CASSHRENQPQHF
TGTGCCAGCAGCCACAGGGAAAATCAGCCCCAGCATTTT
>TRBD1|TRBJ2-7|few|16|TRBV20-1
CSAMPGQGEYLYEQYF
TGCAGTGCTATGCCGGGACAGGGGGAATATCTCTACGAGCAGTACTTC
>.|TRBJ2-1|.|15|TRBV6-2/TRBV6-3
CASSYFMLQRNEQFF
TGTGCCAGCAGTTATTTTATGCTTCAGCGCAATGAGCAGTTCTTC
>TRBD2|TRBJ2-3|few|17|TRBV7-6
CASSSTTSGRGTDTQYF
TGTGCCAGCAGCTCAACGACTAGCGGGAGGGGCACAGATACGCAGTATTTT
>.|TRBJ2-1|few|15|TRBV5-6
CASSLAEQWRNEQFF
TGTGCCAGCAGCTTGGCTGAACAGTGGAGGAATGAGCAGTTCTTC
>.|TRBJ2-5|few|13|TRBV6-5
CASSTGRWETQYF
TGTGCCAGCAGTACGGGGCGGTGGGAGACCCAGTACTTC
>.|TRBJ2-1|.|11|TRBV29-1
CSVDEGAEQFF
TGCAGCGTTGATGAAGGGGCTGAGCAGTTCTTC
>.|TRBJ2-1|many|17|TRBV9
CASSVAGGGSSYNEQFF
TGTGCCAGCAGCGTAGCTGGCGGAGGGAGCTCCTACAATGAGCAGTTCTTC
>.|TRBJ2-7|.|16|TRBV11-2
CASSLVGSTLSYEQYF
TGTGCCAGCAGCTTAGTTGGATCGACCTTATCCTACGAGCAGTACTTC
>.|TRBJ2-5|.|13|TRBV3-1
CASSQDISGTQYF
TGTGCCAGCAGCCAAGATATTTCTGGGACCCAGTACTTC
>.|TRBJ1-1|.|13|TRBV2
CASSEEENTEAFF
TGTGCCAGCAGTGAGGAGGAGAACACTGAAGCTTTCTTT
>.|TRBJ2-7|few|17|TRBV19
CASSNIIGPGENYEQYF
TGTGCCAGTAGTAACATCATAGGGCCAGGGGAAAACTACGAGCAGTACTTC
>TRBD1|TRBJ2-2|few|16|TRBV7-6
CASSSYHRGDTGELFF
TGTGCCAGCAGCTCATACCACAGGGGTGACACCGGGGAGCTGTTTTTT
>.|TRBJ1-2|.|12|TRBV27
CASSHDNYGYTF
TGTGCCAGCAGTCATGATAACTATGGCTACACCTTC
>TRBD2|TRBJ2-7|few|11|TRBV6-6
CASSYSGRWYF
TGTGCCAGCAGTTATTCCGGGAGGTGGTACTTC